Shown below are 23 T cell receptor beta chains from a single sample sequenced in a study of blood T cell repertoires in COVID-19. Clones were sequenced by immunoSEQ multiplex PCR, and TCRdb holds only the in-frame ones, with some missing. The data show approximately 180,000 clones, around 73% seen once. Material for sequencing was PBMCs or T cells enriched from blood (not recorded which). The source of these receptors is a woman between 45 and 60 years old who had recovered from COVID-19.

This clone was recorded only once. V gene TRBV28 combines with J gene TRBJ2-3; 15 bases are a match to TRBD2. Germline lookup yields CDR1 MDHEN and CDR2 SYDVKM. V lost 6 bases and J lost 8; bases outside the gene matches: 12. This CDR3 has 17 amino acids. The CDR3 region is CASSPGLAGGLGTTQYF. CDR3 DNA sequence: TGTGCCAGCAGCCCCGGACTAGCGGGAGGGCTGGGGACTACGCAGTATTTT.

The chain uses TRBV5-1 and TRBJ2-3; D is perhaps TRBD1 (6 bases). This CDR3 contains 14 residues. Germline V CDR1 and CDR2: SGHRS, YFSETQ. V dropped 4 bases and J dropped 3 bases, with 12 bases sitting between them. DNA of the CDR3: TGCGCCAGCAGCATAGGAGACAGGACAGATACGCAGTATTTT. It is translated as CASSIGDRTDTQYF.

The CDR3, as DNA: TGCGCCAGCAGCCTGAGGACAGGGCGTGTCAATTCACCCCTCCACTTT. Encoded protein: CASSLRTGRVNSPLHF. The V gene is TRBV5-1, the J gene TRBJ1-6; 8 bases map to TRBD1. The V gene end was trimmed by 4 bases and the J gene end by 7 bases; junction bases not matched to a gene: 10. The CDR3 contains 16 residues. Germline assignment: CDR1 SGHRS and CDR2 YFSETQ.

This chain joins TRBV5-5 and TRBJ2-1; 9 bases are shared with TRBD1. CDR3 length: 15 residues. J was trimmed by 6 bases and V by 4 bases; bases with no gene match: 8. From germline, CDR1 is SGHKS and CDR2 YYEKEE (reference sequence). The CDR3: CASSTDRGGRNEQFF. The CDR3 nucleotides read TGTGCCAGCAGCACAGACAGGGGGGGCCGCAATGAGCAGTTCTTC. The entire variable domain, with the rest obtained from reference TRBV5-5 and TRBJ2-1, is as follows: DAGVTQSPTHLIKTRGQQVTLRCSPISGHKSVSWYQQVLGQGPQFIFQYYEKEERGRGNFPDRFSARQFPNYSSELNVNALLLGDSALYLCASSTDRGGRNEQFFGPGTRLTVL.

This clone showed up just once. The genes are TRBV6-5 and TRBJ2-1, with 8 positions matching TRBD1. The CDR3 runs 14 residues. The V gene's germline CDR1 is MNHEY and CDR2 SVGAGI. Trimming removed 3 bases from V and 9 bases from J; junction bases left unmatched: 7. For the CDR3, the DNA is TGTGCCAGCAGTTATGGACAGGGTGTAGGTGAGCAGTTCTTC. Translated, it gives CASSYGQGVGEQFF.

The V call is TRBV9, the J call TRBJ1-2; D perhaps matches TRBD1 (6 bases). CDR1 and CDR2 (germline): SGDLS, YYNGEE. Trimming removed 4 bases at V and 7 bases at J, with 8 bases between. This CDR3 spans 11 amino acids. CDR3 nucleotide sequence: TGTGCCAGCAGCCGGGGGGCTGGCTACACCTTC. As protein: CASSRGAGYTF.

The chain uses TRBV2 and TRBJ1-5; D possibly corresponds to TRBD1 (5 bases). Germline-derived CDR1 and CDR2 are SNHLY and FYNNEI. Trimming left V 2 bases short and J 11 bases short, with 19 bases between. The CDR3 is 15 amino acids. The CDR3 DNA is TGTGCCAGCAGTGAATGGAAGGTTAGGCAGGGATCCCAGCATTTT. Protein sequence: CASSEWKVRQGSQHF.

The chain recombines TRBV4-2 with TRBJ1-5, with TRBD1 matching over 10 bases. This CDR3 spans 15 amino acids. With V trimmed by 3 bases and J by 7 bases, 6 bases remained unmatched. CDR1 and CDR2 from the germline V gene are LGHNA and YNFKEQ. The DNA for the CDR3 is TGTGCCAGCAGCCAGCAGGGACAGGGGAAACAGCCCCAGCATTTT. Protein product: CASSQQGQGKQPQHF.

The chain links TRBV6-5 to TRBJ1-1; 7 bases map to TRBD1. V lost 6 bases, J lost 11 bases, and 12 bases stayed unmatched. Germline loops: CDR1 MNHEY, CDR2 SVGAGI. The CDR3 extends over 13 amino acids. The CDR3 protein is CASSATGESRAFF. DNA of the CDR3: TGTGCCAGCAGCGCTACAGGGGAATCAAGGGCTTTCTTT.

This rearrangement joins TRBV11-2 to TRBJ2-1; 8 bases are shared with TRBD2. Germline V gene lookup returns CDR1 SGHAT and CDR2 FQNNGV. With 3 bases clipped from V and 5 bases from J, the junction kept 15 bases outside the gene matches. The CDR3 extends over 18 amino acids. In DNA, the CDR3 is TGTGCCAGCAGCTTCAACACCAATCCGGGACTAGATAACAATGAGCAGTTCTTC. This sequence encodes CASSFNTNPGLDNNEQFF.

The CDR3 reads CASSLAAGQGAQPQHF. The CDR3 nucleotides are TGTGCCAGCAGCTTGGCCGCTGGACAGGGGGCTCAGCCCCAGCATTTT. The chain carries TRBV5-5 and TRBJ1-5; 11 positions match TRBD1. Germline V gene data show CDR1 as SGHKS and CDR2 as YYEKEE (reference sequence). CDR3 length: 16 amino acids. Trimming at V came to 0 bases and at J to 6 bases, leaving 5 bases not matched to a gene.

The V gene is TRBV27, the J gene TRBJ2-1, with 9 nucleotides matching TRBD2. With V trimmed by 5 bases and J by 0 bases, 5 bases remained unmatched. This CDR3 contains 16 residues. The germline V gene encodes CDR1 MNHEY and CDR2 SMNVEV (reference sequence). CDR3 coding DNA: TGTGCCAGCAGTATCCTAGCGGGGACCTCCTACAATGAGCAGTTCTTC. Translation: CASSILAGTSYNEQFF.

V usage is TRBV5-4 and J usage is TRBJ2-7; 7 bases agree with TRBD2. The CDR3 consists of 14 residues. The trim removed 0 bases at V and 4 bases at J, leaving 4 bases unmatched. Germline values: CDR1 SGHNT, CDR2 YYREEE (reference sequence). The CDR3 spells CASSLERDRYEQYF. The DNA for the CDR3 is TGTGCCAGCAGCTTGGAGCGGGATCGGTACGAGCAGTACTTC.

The rearrangement uses TRBV30 and TRBJ2-5, with TRBD2 matching 9 bases. The CDR3 consists of 13 residues. Germline assignment: CDR1 GTSNPN and CDR2 SVGIG (reference sequence). The ends lost 5 bases at V and 2 bases at J; junction bases unmatched: 3. The CDR3 bases are TGTGCCTGGGCGGGGGGGTCGCAAGAGACCCAGTACTTC. Encoded protein: CAWAGGSQETQYF.

The chain carries TRBV29-1 and TRBJ1-3; the D is unclear. Deletions cut 4 bases from V and 0 bases from J, with 10 bases between. Germline-derived CDR1 and CDR2 are SQVTM and ANQGSEA. The CDR3 consists of 14 residues. CDR3 in amino acids: CSVARRGSGNTIYF. The DNA of the CDR3 is TGCAGCGTTGCCCGACGGGGCTCTGGAAACACCATATATTTT. The full variable domain, in which reference TRBV29-1 and TRBJ1-3 provide the parts outside the CDR3, is SAVISQKPSRDICQRGTSLTIQCQVDSQVTMMFWYRQQPGQSLTLIATANQGSEATYESGFVIDKFPISRPNLTFSTLTVSNMSPEDSSIYLCSVARRGSGNTIYFGEGSWLTVV.

The chain employs TRBV7-8 and TRBJ2-3; 8 bases agree with TRBD2. V dropped 3 bases and J dropped 8; count of bases not matched to a gene: 7. There are 14 residues in the CDR3. From germline, CDR1 is SGHVS and CDR2 FQNEAQ. The CDR3 spells CASSFSGRASTQYF. The CDR3 DNA reads as TGTGCCAGCAGCTTCTCCGGGAGGGCCTCTACGCAGTATTTT.

The J gene is TRBJ1-2, the V gene TRBV30, with D unclear. Germline V CDR1 and CDR2: GTSNPN, SVGIG (reference sequence). The CDR3 consists of 12 residues. Trimming pared 4 bases from V and 2 bases from J, leaving 8 bases between. The CDR3 coding sequence is TGTGCCTGGAAAGCGGACAACTATGGCTACACCTTC. It codes for CAWKADNYGYTF. The whole variable domain, remainder taken from reference TRBV30 and TRBJ1-2, is SQTIHQWPATLVQPVGSPLSLECTVEGTSNPNLYWYRQAAGRGLQLLFYSVGIGQISSEVPQNLSASRPQDRQFILSSKKLLLSDSGFYLCAWKADNYGYTFGSGTRLTVV.

This clone was detected only once. V is TRBV4-2 and J is TRBJ1-1; 9 nucleotides line up with TRBD1. The V gene's germline CDR1 is LGHNA and CDR2 YNFKEQ. Trimming at V came to 0 bases and at J to 4 bases, leaving 6 bases not matched to a gene. The CDR3 consists of 16 residues. CDR3 in amino acids: CASSQDPLTGGTEAFF. CDR3 in DNA: TGTGCCAGCAGCCAAGATCCCCTGACAGGGGGCACTGAAGCTTTCTTT.

The chain couples TRBV28 to TRBJ1-6; no clear D. Germline values: CDR1 MDHEN, CDR2 SYDVKM. Trimming shortened V by 0 bases and J by 7 bases, and 7 bases separated the two germline ends. The CDR3 loop spans 14 amino acids. The DNA of the CDR3 is TGTGCCAGCAGTTTATGGGCCCCGAATTCACCCCTCCACTTT. It yields the protein CASSLWAPNSPLHF.

This chain links TRBV5-4 with TRBJ2-1, with D tentatively TRBD2 (6 bases). The germline CDR1 and CDR2 sequences are SGHNT and YYREEE (reference sequence). This CDR3 has 14 residues. V was clipped by 6 bases and J by 4 bases, with 14 bases between them. The CDR3 region is CASNPSGLYNEQFF. The CDR3 nucleotides are TGTGCCAGCAATCCCAGCGGGTTATACAATGAGCAGTTCTTC.

This chain uses TRBV5-1 with TRBJ1-2, with TRBD1 matching over 8 bases. After removal of 0 bases from V and 4 bases from J, the junction contained 5 bases not matched to a gene. Germline V lookup: CDR1 SGHRS, CDR2 YFSETQ. CDR3 length: 15 residues. This CDR3 is CASSLAGGVSYGYTF. DNA of the CDR3: TGCGCCAGCAGCTTGGCAGGGGGCGTCAGCTATGGCTACACCTTC.

V is TRBV11-1 and J is TRBJ2-2; D is ambiguous. In germline, CDR1 is SGHAT, CDR2 FQDESV (reference sequence). The germline V and J ends were trimmed by 4 bases and 7 bases, with 7 bases remaining between them. This CDR3 comprises 12 residues. In nucleotides, the CDR3 is TGTGCCAGCAGCTCCTACGTCGGGGAGCTGTTTTTT. Its translation is CASSSYVGELFF.

The rearrangement links TRBV30 to TRBJ1-2; the D is unclear. Trimming took off 2 bases at V and 4 bases at J, with 11 bases between the two ends. Germline CDR1 GTSNPN, CDR2 SVGIG (reference sequence). The length of the CDR3 is 13 residues. CDR3 sequence: CAWSIGILYGYTF. The CDR3 DNA sequence: TGTGCCTGGAGTATCGGGATCCTCTATGGCTACACCTTC. The variable domain in full, with the rest retrieved from reference TRBV30 and TRBJ1-2, is SQTIHQWPATLVQPVGSPLSLECTVEGTSNPNLYWYRQAAGRGLQLLFYSVGIGQISSEVPQNLSASRPQDRQFILSSKKLLLSDSGFYLCAWSIGILYGYTFGSGTRLTVV.